This T cell receptor (beta chain) was captured in a study of PD-1 blockade in mismatch repair-deficient tumors. Per the germline V gene, CDR1 is MGHRA and CDR2 is YSYEKL. Trimming stripped 0 bases from V and 0 bases from J, with 8 bases between. The CDR3 runs 15 residues. Every patient had mismatch repair deficiency by PCR or immunohistochemistry. Assay: immunoSEQ multiplex PCR; the TCRdb copy retains only in-frame clones and omits some. The sample has over 60,000 clones, about 91% seen once; the top ten hold about 15%. The sample here was peripheral blood, taken 52 weeks after starting pembrolizumab. The receptor comes from an adult with mismatch repair-deficient cancer. The chain joins TRBV4-1 to TRBJ1-1, with D unclear. CDR3 residues: CASSQETDMNTEAFF. CDR3 sequence (DNA): TGCGCCAGCAGCCAAGAAACAGACATGAACACTGAAGCTTTCTTT.